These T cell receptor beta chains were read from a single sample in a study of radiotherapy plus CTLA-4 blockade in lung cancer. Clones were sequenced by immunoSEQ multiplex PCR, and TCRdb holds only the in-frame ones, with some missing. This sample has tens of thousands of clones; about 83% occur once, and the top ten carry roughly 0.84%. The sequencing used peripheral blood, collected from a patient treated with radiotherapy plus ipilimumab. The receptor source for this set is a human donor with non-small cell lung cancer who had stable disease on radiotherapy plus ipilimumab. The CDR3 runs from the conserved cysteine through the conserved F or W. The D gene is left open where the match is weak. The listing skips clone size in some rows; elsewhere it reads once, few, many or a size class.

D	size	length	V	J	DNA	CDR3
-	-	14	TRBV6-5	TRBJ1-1	TGTGCCAGCAGTTACACAGAAAAGCGGACTGAAGCTTTCTTT	CASSYTEKRTEAFF
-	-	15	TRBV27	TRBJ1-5	TGTGCCAGCACCATCGAGGTCATGCGGAATCAGCCCCAGCATTTT	CASTIEVMRNQPQHF
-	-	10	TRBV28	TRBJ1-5	TGTGCCAGCGGCCGAGGGCCCCAGCATTTT	CASGRGPQHF
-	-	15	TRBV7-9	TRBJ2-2	TGTGCCAGCAGCGGCAGGGATTCTGGCACCGAGGAGCTGTTTTTT	CASSGRDSGTEELFF
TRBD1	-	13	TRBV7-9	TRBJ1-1	TGTGCCAGCAGCTTCGACAGGGACACTGAAGCTTTCTTT	CASSFDRDTEAFF
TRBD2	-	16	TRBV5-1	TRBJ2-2	TGCGCCAGCAGCTTGAGGCTAGCGGGAGACACCGGGGAGCTGTTTTTT	CASSLRLAGDTGELFF
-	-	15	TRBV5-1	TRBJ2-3	TGCGCCAGCAGCGGAAGCGGGCTAAGCACAGATACGCAGTATTTT	CASSGSGLSTDTQYF
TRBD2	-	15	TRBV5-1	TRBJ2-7	TGCGCCAGCAGCCGCAGCGGGGGGCCTACCTACGAGCAGTACTTC	CASSRSGGPTYEQYF
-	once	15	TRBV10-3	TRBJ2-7	TGTGCCACGAGTTCTAGTGGCGGAACGTCCTACGAGCAGTACTTC	CATSSSGGTSYEQYF
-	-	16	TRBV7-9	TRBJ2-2	TGTGCCAGCAGCTTAAGAGGGTCAGGGAAGACCGGGGAGCTGTTTTTT	CASSLRGSGKTGELFF
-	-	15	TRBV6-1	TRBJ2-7	TGTGCCAGCAGTGCTAAAGCCGGGGACACCCACGAGCAGTACTTC	CASSAKAGDTHEQYF
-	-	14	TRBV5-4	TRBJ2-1	TGTGCCAGCAGCTCCGCGGGACTGTACAATGAGCAGTTCTTC	CASSSAGLYNEQFF
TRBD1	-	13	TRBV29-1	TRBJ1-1	TGCAGCGTGGGAGGGGGCGCGGGGACTGAAGCTTTCTTT	CSVGGGAGTEAFF
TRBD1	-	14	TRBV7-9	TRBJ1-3	TGTGCCAGCAGCGACACAGGGGGGGGAAACACCATATATTTT	CASSDTGGGNTIYF
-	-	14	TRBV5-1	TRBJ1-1	TGCGCCAGCAGCTTGCAGGGGCCGAACACTGAAGCTTTCTTT	CASSLQGPNTEAFF